The source of this T cell receptor (beta chain) is a study of blood T cells in healthy people across ages. Broader study findings: TCR beta diversity, measured per million T cells, fell in a roughly linear way with age.

Samples each had at least 6 micrograms of total RNA extracted. This clonotype came up a few times. What it recognizes is unknown. A sample-barcoded 5' primer and a J-beta primer mix were used in a second PCR of about 7 to 11 cycles. Each cDNA molecule was tagged by a template-switch adaptor that had 12 random nucleotides. MiXCR, applied by TCRdb to the 5' RACE reads, yields one record per CDR3 protein. The sample yields 600,000 or so distinct CDR3 sequences, approximately 30% seen once. The sequencing input was blood. The receptor's source is a woman aged 80 or older in good health.

The CDR3 reads CASSSLVRSSYNSPLHF. For the CDR3, the DNA is TGTGCCAGCAGTTCCCTGGTTCGGAGCTCCTATAATTCACCCCTCCACTTT. The V gene is TRBV27, the J gene TRBJ1-6; D ambiguous. CDR1 is MNHEY, CDR2 SMNVEV, per germline (reference sequence). With 4 bases removed from V and 0 bases from J, the gap between germline ends came to 13 bases. The CDR3 is 17 residues long.